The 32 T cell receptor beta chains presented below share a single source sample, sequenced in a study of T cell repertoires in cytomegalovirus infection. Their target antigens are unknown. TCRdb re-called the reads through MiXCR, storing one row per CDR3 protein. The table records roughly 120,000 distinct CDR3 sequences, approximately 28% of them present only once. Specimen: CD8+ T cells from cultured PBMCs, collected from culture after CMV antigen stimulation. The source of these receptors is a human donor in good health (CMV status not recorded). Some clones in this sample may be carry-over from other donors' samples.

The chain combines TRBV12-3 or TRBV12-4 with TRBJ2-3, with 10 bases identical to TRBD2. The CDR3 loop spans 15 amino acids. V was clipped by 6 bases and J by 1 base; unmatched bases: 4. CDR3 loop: CASSVGTSGTDTQYF. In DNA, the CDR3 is TGTGCCAGCAGCGTCGGGACTAGCGGCACAGATACGCAGTATTTT.

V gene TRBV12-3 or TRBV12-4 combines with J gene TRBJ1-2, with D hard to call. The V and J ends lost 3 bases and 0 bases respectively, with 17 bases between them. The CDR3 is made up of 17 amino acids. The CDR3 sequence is CASSLGIPLETNYGYTF. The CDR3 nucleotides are TGTGCCAGCAGTTTGGGGATTCCACTTGAGACTAACTATGGCTACACCTTC.

This CDR3 is CASRRGQGFANEKLFF. Here the CDR3 DNA reads TGTGCCAGCAGGCGAGGACAGGGGTTTGCAAACGAAAAACTGTTTTTT. The chain has TRBV7-9 and TRBJ1-4; TRBD1 agrees at 9 bases. V lost 6 bases and J lost 8; bases outside the gene matches: 13. CDR3 length: 16 amino acids. Germline loops: CDR1 SEHNR, CDR2 FQNEAQ (reference sequence).

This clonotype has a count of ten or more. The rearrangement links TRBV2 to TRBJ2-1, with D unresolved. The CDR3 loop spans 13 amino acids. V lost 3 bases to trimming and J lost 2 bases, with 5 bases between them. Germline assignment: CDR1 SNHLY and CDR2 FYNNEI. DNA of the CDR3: TGTGCCAGCAGTGAGTGGACCTACAATGAGCAGTTCTTC. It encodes CASSEWTYNEQFF. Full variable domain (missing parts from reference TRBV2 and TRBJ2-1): EPEVTQTPSHQVTQMGQEVILRCVPISNHLYFYWYRQILGQKVEFLVSFYNNEISEKSEIFDDQFSVERPDGSNFTLKIRSTKLEDSAMYFCASSEWTYNEQFFGPGTRLTVL.

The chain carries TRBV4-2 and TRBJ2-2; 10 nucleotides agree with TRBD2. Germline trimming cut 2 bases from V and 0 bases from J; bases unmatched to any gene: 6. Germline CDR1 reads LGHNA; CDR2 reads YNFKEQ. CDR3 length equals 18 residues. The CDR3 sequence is CASSQQALAGANTGELFF. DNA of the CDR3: TGTGCCAGCAGCCAACAAGCCCTAGCGGGGGCGAACACCGGGGAGCTGTTTTTT.

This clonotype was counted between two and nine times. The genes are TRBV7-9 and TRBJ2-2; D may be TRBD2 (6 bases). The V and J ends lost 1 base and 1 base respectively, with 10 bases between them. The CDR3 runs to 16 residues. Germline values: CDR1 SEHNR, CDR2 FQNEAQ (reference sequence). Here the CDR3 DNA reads TGTGCCAGCAGCTTAGAACACGGGGGGAACACCGGGGAGCTGTTTTTT. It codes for CASSLEHGGNTGELFF.

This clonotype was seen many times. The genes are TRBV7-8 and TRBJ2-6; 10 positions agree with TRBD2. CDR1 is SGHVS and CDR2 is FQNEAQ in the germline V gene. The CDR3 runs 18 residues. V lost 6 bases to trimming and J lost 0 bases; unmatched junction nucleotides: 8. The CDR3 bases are TGTGCCAGCAGGCTCCTAGCGGGGGCCAACTCTGGGGCCAACGTCCTGACTTTC. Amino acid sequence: CASRLLAGANSGANVLTF.

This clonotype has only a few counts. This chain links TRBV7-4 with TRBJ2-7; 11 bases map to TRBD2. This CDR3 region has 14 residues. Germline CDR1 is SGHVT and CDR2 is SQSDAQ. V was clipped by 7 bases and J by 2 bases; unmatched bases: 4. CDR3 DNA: TGTGCCAGCACCACTAGCGGGGGTCCCTACGAGCAGTACTTC. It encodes CASTTSGGPYEQYF.

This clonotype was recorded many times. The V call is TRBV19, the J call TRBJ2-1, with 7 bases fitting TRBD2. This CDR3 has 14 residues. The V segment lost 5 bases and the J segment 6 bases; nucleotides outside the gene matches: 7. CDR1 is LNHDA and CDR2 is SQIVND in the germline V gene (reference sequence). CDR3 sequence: CASSSGGTGNEQFF. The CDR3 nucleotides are TGTGCCAGTAGTTCCGGGGGGACGGGCAATGAGCAGTTCTTC.

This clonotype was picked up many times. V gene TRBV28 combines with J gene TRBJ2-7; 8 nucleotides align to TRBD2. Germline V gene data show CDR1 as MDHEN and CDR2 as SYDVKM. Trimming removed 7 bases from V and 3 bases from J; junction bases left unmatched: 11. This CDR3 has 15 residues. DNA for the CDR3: TGTGCCAGCAAATTACGGGGGGGAGATTACTACGAGCAGTACTTC. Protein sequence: CASKLRGGDYYEQYF.

CDR3 protein: CASSYSPSGSSYEQYF. CDR3 DNA sequence: TGTGCCAGCAGTTACTCGCCTAGCGGGAGCTCCTACGAGCAGTACTTC. The chain recombines TRBV6-5 with TRBJ2-7, with 10 nucleotides matching TRBD2. Germline V lookup: CDR1 MNHEY, CDR2 SVGAGI. V shed 0 bases, J shed 0 bases, and the junction held 2 bases outside the gene matches. CDR3 size: 16 residues.

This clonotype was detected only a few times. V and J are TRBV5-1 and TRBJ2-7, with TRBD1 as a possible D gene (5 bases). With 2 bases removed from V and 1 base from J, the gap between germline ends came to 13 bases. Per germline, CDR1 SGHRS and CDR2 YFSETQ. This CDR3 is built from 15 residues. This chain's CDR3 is CASSFAQGLSYEQYF. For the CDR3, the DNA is TGCGCCAGCAGCTTTGCCCAGGGATTATCCTACGAGCAGTACTTC.

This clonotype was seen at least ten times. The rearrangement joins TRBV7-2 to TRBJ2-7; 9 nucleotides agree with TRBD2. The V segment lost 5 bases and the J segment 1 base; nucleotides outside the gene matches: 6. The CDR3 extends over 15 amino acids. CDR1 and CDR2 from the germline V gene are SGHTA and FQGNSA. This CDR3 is CASSPGLAHSYEQYF. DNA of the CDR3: TGTGCCAGCAGCCCAGGACTAGCGCATTCCTACGAGCAGTACTTC. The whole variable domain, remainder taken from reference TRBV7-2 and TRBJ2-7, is GAGVSQSPSNKVTEKGKDVELRCDPISGHTALYWYRQSLGQGLEFLIYFQGNSAPDKSGLPSDRFSAERTGGSVSTLTIQRTQQEDSAVYLCASSPGLAHSYEQYFGPGTRLTVT.

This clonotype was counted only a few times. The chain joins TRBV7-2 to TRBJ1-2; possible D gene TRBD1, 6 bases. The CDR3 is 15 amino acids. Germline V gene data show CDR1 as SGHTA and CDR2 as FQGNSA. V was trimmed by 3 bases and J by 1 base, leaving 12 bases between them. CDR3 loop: CASSFGTQINYGYTF. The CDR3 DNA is TGTGCCAGCAGCTTCGGGACACAGATTAACTATGGCTACACCTTC.

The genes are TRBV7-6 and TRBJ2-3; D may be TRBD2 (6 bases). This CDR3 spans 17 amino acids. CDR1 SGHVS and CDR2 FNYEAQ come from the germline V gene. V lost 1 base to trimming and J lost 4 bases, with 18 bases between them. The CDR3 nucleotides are TGTGCCAGCAGCTTAGGGGTTCTACAGACGGGGGCAGATACGCAGTATTTT. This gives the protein CASSLGVLQTGADTQYF.

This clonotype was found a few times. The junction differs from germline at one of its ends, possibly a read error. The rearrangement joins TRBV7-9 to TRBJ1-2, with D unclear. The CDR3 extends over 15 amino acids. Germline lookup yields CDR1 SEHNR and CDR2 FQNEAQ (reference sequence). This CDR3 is CASSSGRTPNFGYTF. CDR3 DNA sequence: TGTGCCAGCAGCTCAGGACGGACCCCTAACTTTGGCTACACCTTC.

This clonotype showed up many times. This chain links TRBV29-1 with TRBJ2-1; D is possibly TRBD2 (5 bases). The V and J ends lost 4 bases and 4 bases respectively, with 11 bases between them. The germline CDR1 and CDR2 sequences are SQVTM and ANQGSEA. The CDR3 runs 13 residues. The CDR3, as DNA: TGCAGCGTTGGAGGGCTGTTGTACAATGAGCAGTTCTTC. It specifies CSVGGLLYNEQFF.

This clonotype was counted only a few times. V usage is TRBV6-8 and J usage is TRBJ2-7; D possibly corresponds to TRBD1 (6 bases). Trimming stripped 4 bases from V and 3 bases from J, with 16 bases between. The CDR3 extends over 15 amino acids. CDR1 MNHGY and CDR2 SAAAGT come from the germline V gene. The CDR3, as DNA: TGTGCCAGCAGTTTACAGGGTTTGGGGTTCTACGAGCAGTACTTC. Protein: CASSLQGLGFYEQYF.

CDR3 protein: CASSLWGVTEGYTF. CDR3 nucleotides: TGTGCCAGCAGTTTATGGGGGGTAACGGAGGGCTACACCTTC. This chain joins TRBV12-3 or TRBV12-4 and TRBJ1-2; possibly TRBD1 for D (5 bases). The CDR3 has 14 amino acids. The V end lost 2 bases, the J end lost 8 bases, and 15 bases lay between the germline ends.

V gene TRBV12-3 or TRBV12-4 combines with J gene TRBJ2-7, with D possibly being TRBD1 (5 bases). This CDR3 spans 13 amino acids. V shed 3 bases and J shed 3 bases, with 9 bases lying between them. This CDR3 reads CASSFQGFYEQYF. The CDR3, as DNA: TGTGCCAGCAGTTTCCAGGGTTTCTACGAGCAGTACTTC.

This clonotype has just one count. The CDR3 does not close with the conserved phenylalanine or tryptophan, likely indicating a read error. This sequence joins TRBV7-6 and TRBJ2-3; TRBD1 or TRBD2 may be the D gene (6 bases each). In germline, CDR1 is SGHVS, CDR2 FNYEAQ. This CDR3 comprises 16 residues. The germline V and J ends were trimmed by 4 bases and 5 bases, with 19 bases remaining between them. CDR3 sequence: CASSSPIGGPGDTQYL. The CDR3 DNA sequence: TGTGCCAGCAGCTCCCCGATAGGGGGGCCGGGAGATACGCAGTATTTA.

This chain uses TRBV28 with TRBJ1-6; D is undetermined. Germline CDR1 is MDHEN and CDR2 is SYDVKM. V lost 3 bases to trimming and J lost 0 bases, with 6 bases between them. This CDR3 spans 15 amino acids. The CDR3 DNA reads TGTGCCAGCAGTTTTAGGAGCTCCTATAATTCACCCCTCCACTTT. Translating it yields CASSFRSSYNSPLHF.

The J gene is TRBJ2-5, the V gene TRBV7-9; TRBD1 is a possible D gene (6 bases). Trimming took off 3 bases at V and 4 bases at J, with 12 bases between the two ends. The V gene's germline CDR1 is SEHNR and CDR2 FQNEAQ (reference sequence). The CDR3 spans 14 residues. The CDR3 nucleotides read TGTGCCAGCAGCTTGATTGGGGGCCCAGAGACCCAGTACTTC. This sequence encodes CASSLIGGPETQYF. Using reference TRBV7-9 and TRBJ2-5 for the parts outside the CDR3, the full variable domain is DTGVSQNPRHKITKRGQNVTFRCDPISEHNRLYWYRQTLGQGPEFLTYFQNEAQLEKSRLLSDRFSAERPKGSFSTLEIQRTEQGDSAMYLCASSLIGGPETQYFGPGTRLLVL.

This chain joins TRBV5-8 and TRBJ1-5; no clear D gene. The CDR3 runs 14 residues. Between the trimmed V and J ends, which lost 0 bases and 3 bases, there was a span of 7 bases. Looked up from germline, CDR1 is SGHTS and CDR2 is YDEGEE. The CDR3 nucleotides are TGTGCCAGCAGCTTGGGCAGGTTCAATCAGCCCCAGCATTTT. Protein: CASSLGRFNQPQHF.

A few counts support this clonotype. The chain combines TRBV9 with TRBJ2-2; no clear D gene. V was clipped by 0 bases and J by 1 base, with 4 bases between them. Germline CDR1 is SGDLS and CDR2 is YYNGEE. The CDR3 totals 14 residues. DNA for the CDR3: TGTGCCAGCAGCGTAGAGGAGAACACCGGGGAGCTGTTTTTT. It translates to CASSVEENTGELFF.

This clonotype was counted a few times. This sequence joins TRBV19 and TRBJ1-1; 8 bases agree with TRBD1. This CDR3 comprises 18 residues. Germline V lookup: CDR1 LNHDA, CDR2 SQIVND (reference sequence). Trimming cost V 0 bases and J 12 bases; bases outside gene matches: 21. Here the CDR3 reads CASSIDLSGQGWDTGTFF. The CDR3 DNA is TGTGCCAGTAGTATAGATTTGTCCGGACAGGGTTGGGACACTGGGACTTTCTTT.

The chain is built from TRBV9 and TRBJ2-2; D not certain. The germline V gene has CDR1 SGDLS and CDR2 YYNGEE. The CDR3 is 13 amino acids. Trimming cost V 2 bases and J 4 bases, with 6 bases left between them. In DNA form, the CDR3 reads TGTGCCAGCAGCGTTGACGGCACCGGGGAGCTGTTTTTT. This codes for CASSVDGTGELFF.

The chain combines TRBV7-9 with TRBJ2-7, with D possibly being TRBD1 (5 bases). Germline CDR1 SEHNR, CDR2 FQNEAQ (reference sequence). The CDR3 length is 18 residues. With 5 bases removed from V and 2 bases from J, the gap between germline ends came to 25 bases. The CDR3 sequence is CASSQVALGHKDPYEQYF. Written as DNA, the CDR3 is TGTGCCAGCAGCCAAGTGGCCTTAGGACACAAGGACCCCTACGAGCAGTACTTC.

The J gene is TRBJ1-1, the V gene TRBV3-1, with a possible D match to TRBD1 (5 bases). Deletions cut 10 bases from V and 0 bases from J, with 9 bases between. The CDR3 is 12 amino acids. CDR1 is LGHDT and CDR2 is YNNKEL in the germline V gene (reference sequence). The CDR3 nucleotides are TGTGCCACCTCGGGGCTGAACACTGAAGCTTTCTTT. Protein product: CATSGLNTEAFF.

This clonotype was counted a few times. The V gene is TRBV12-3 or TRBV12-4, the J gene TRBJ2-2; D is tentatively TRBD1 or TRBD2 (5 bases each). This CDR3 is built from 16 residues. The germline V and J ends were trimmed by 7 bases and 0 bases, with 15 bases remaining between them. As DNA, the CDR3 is TGTGCCAGCACCTCGGGACCACTCGCGAACACCGGGGAGCTGTTTTTT. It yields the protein CASTSGPLANTGELFF.

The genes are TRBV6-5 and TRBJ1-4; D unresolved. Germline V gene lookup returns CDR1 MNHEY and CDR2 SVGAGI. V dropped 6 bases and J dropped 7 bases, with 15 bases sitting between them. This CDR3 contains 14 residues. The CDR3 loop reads CASSRAVVAEKLFF. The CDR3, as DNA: TGTGCCAGCAGCCGCGCGGTTGTGGCTGAAAAACTGTTTTTT.

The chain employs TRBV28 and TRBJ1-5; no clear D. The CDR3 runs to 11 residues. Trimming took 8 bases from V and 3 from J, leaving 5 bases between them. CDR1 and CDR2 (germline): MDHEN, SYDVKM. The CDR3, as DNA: TGTGCCAGCGGTTACAATCAGCCCCAGCATTTT. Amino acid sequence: CASGYNQPQHF.